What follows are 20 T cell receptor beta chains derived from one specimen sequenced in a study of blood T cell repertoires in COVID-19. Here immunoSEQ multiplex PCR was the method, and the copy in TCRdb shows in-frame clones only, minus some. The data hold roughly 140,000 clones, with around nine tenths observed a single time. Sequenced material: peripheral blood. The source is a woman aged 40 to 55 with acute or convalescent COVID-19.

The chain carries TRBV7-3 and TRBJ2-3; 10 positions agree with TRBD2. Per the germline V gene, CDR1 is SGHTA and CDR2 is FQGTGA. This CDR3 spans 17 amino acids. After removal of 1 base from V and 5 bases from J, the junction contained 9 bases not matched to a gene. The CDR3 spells CASSLSIPAGGQDTQYF. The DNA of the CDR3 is TGTGCCAGCAGCTTAAGCATCCCAGCGGGGGGGCAAGATACGCAGTATTTT.

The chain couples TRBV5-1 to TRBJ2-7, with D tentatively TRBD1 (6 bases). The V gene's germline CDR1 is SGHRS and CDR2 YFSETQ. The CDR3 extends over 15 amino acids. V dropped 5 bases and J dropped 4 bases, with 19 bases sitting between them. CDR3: CASSLLPRDKYEQYF. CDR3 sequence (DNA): TGCGCCAGCAGTCTTTTGCCCCGGGACAAATACGAGCAGTACTTC.

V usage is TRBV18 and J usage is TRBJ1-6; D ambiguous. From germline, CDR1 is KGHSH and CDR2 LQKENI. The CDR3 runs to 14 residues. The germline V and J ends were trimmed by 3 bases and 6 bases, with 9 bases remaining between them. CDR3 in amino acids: CASSPSTGNSPLHF. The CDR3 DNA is TGTGCCAGCTCACCTTCGACGGGTAATTCACCCCTCCACTTT.

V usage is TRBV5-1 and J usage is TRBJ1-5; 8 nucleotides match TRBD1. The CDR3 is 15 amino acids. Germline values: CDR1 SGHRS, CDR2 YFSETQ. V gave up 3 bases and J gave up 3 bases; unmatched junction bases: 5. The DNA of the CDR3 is TGCGCCAGCAGCTCCGGACAGGGCCCCAATCAGCCCCAGCATTTT. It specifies CASSSGQGPNQPQHF.

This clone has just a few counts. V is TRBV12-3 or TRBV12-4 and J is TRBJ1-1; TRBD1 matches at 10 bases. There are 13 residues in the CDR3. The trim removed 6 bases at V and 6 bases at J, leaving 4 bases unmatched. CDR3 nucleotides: TGTGCCAGCAGCCGGACAGGGGGGTCTGAAGCTTTCTTT. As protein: CASSRTGGSEAFF.

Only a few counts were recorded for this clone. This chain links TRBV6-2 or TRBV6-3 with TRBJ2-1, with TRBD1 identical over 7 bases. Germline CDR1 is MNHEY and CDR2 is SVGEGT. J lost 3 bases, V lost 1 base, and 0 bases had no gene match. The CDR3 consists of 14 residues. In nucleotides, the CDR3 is TGTGCCAGCAGTTACTGGGACAGCTACAATGAGCAGTTCTTC. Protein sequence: CASSYWDSYNEQFF.

CDR3 amino acids: CATSSPSGGGTRQFF. Written as DNA, the CDR3 is TGTGCCACCAGTTCTCCTAGCGGGGGAGGGACACGGCAGTTCTTC. The chain combines TRBV24-1 with TRBJ2-1, with 10 positions matching TRBD2. CDR1 is KGHDR, CDR2 SFDVKD, per germline. CDR3 length: 15 amino acids. The ends lost 6 bases at V and 12 bases at J; junction bases unmatched: 13.

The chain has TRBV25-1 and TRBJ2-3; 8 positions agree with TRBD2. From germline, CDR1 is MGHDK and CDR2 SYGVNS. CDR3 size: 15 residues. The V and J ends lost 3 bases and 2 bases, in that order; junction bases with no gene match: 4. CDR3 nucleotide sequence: TGTGCCAGCAGTGAGATAGCGGGGCTCACAGATACGCAGTATTTT. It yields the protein CASSEIAGLTDTQYF. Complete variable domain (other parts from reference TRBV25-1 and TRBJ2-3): EADIYQTPRYLVIGTGKKITLECSQTMGHDKMYWYQQDPGMELHLIHYSYGVNSTEKGDLSSESTVSRIRTEHFPLTLESARPSHTSQYLCASSEIAGLTDTQYFGPGTRLTVL.

CDR3 residues: CASSIRTGGVGELFF. As DNA, the CDR3 is TGCGCCAGCAGCATCAGGACAGGGGGCGTCGGGGAGCTGTTTTTT. J is TRBJ2-2 and V is TRBV5-1; 11 bases map to TRBD1. The germline CDR1 and CDR2 sequences are SGHRS and YFSETQ. With 4 bases clipped from V and 7 bases from J, the junction kept 6 bases outside the gene matches. The CDR3 runs to 15 residues.

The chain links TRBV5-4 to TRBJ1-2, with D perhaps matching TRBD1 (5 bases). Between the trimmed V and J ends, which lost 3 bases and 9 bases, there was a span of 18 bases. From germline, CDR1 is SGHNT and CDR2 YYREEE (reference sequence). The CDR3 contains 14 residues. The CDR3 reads CASSSPGTMMRYTF. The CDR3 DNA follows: TGTGCCAGCAGCTCCCCCGGGACTATGATGCGCTACACCTTC.

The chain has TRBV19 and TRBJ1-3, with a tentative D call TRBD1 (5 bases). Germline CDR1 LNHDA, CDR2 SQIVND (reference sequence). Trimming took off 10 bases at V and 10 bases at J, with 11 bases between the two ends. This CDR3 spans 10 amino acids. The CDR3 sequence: CATQGETIYF. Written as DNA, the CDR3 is TGTGCCACCCAGGGTGAAACCATATATTTT.

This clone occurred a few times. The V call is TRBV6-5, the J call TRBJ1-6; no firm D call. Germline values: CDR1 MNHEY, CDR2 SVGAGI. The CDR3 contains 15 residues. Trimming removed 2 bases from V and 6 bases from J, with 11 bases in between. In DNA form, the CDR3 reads TGTGCCAGCAGTTACGTTGGGGAGGGTAATTCACCCCTCCACTTT. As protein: CASSYVGEGNSPLHF.

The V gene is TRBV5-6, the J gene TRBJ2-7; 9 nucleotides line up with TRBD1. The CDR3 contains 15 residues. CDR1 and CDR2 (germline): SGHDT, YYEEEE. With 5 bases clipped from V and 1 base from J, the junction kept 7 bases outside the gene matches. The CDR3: CASSSVDRGSYEQYF. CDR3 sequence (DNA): TGTGCCAGCAGTTCAGTGGACAGGGGATCCTACGAGCAGTACTTC.

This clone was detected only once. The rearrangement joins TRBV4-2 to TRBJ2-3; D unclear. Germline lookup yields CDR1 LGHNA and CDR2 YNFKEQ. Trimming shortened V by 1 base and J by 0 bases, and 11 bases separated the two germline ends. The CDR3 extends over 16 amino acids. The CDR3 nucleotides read TGTGCCAGCAGCCAAGTTGGGCCAGGTAGCACAGATACGCAGTATTTT. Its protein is CASSQVGPGSTDTQYF.

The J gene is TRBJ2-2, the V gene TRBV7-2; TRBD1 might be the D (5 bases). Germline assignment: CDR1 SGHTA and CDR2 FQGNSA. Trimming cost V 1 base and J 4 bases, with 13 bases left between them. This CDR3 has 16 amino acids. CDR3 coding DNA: TGTGCCAGCAGCTTAGTCGGCAGGGTGATCACCGGGGAGCTGTTTTTT. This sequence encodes CASSLVGRVITGELFF.

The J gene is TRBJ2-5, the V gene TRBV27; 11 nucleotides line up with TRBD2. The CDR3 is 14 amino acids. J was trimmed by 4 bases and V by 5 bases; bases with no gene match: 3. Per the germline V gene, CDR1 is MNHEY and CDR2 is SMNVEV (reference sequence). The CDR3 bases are TGTGCCAGCAGTCCCGGGACTAGCGGAGAGACCCAGTACTTC. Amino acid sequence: CASSPGTSGETQYF.

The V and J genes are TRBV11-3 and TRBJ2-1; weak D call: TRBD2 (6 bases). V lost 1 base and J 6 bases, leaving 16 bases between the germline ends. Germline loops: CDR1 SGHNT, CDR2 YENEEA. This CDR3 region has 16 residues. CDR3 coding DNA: TGTGCCAGCAGCTTAGCCTCGGAGGGTATGGGCAATGAGCAGTTCTTC. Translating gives CASSLASEGMGNEQFF. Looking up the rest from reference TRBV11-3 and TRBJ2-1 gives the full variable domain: EAGVVQSPRYKIIEKKQPVAFWCNPISGHNTLYWYLQNLGQGPELLIRYENEEAVDDSQLPKDRFSAERLKGVDSTLKIQPAELGDSAVYLCASSLASEGMGNEQFFGPGTRLTVL.

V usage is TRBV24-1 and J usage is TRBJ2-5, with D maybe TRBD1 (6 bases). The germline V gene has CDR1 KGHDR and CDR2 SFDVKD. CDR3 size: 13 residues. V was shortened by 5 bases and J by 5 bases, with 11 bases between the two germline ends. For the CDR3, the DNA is TGTGCCACCAGTGGAGGGGGTACTGAGACCCAGTACTTC. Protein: CATSGGGTETQYF.

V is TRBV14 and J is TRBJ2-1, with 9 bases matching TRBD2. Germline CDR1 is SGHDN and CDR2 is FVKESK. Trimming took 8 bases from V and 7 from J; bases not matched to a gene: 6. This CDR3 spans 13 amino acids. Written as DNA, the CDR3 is TGTGCCAGCCGGAGCGGGAGGAGAAATGAGCAGTTCTTC. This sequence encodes CASRSGRRNEQFF.

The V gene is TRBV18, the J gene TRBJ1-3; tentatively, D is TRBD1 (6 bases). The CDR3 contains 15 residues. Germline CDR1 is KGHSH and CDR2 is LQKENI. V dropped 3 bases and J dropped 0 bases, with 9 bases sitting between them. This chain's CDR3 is CASSPNRVSGNTIYF. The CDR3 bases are TGTGCCAGCTCACCCAACAGGGTCTCTGGAAACACCATATATTTT.